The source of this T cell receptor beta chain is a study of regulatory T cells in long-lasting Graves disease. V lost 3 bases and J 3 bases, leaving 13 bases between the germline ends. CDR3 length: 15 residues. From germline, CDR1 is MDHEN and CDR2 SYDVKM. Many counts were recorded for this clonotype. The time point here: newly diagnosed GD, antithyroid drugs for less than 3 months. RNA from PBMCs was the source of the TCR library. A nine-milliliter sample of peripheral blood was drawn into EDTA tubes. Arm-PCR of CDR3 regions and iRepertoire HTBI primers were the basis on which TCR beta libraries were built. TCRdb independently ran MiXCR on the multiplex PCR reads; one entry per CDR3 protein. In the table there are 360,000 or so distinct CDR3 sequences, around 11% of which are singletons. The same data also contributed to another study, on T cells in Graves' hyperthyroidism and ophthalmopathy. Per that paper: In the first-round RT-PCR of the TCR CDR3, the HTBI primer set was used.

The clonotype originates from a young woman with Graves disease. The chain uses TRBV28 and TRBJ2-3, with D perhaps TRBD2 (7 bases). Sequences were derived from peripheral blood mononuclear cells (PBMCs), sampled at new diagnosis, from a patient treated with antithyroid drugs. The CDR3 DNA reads TGTGCCAGCAGTTTCGAGGGGGGGAAGACAGATACGCAGTATTTT. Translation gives CASSFEGGKTDTQYF.